The 11 T cell receptor beta chains below come from one sample, sequenced in a study of shared clonotypes between healthy human individuals. TCRdb's table, derived via immunoSEQ multiplex PCR, lists solely in-frame clones and lacks some. The sample contains approximately 500,000 clones, about 96% of which appear only once. The sequenced material came from naive CD4+ T cells sorted from blood. Subset specified: CD45RA+ positively selected. The receptors stem from a woman in her 30s in good health.

The chain has TRBV5-1 and TRBJ2-1, with no clear D. Trimming cost V 3 bases and J 2 bases, with 12 bases left between them. Germline CDR1 reads SGHRS; CDR2 reads YFSETQ. The CDR3 loop spans 15 amino acids. CDR3 residues: CASSSNSNAYNEQFF. As DNA, the CDR3 is TGCGCCAGCAGCTCAAACAGCAATGCCTACAATGAGCAGTTCTTC. Drawing the rest from reference TRBV5-1 and TRBJ2-1, the complete variable domain is KAGVTQTPRYLIKTRGQQVTLSCSPISGHRSVSWYQQTPGQGLQFLFEYFSETQRNKGNFPGRFSGRQFSNSRSEMNVSTLELGDSALYLCASSSNSNAYNEQFFGPGTRLTVL.

V usage is TRBV29-1 and J usage is TRBJ2-1; the D is unclear. The CDR3 extends over 10 amino acids. V was pared by 5 bases and J by 7 bases, with 6 bases between. Germline lookup yields CDR1 SQVTM and CDR2 ANQGSEA. CDR3 bases: TGCAGCGTTCTGGGTAATGAGCAGTTCTTC. This translates into CSVLGNEQFF.

The V gene is TRBV19, the J gene TRBJ2-2; D gene unclear. This CDR3 is built from 14 residues. CDR1 and CDR2 (germline): LNHDA, SQIVND (reference sequence). Trimming left V 6 bases short and J 4 bases short, with 12 bases between. The CDR3 region has the DNA TGTGCCAGTAGCACTTTCTCGACCACCGGGGAGCTGTTTTTT. Its translation is CASSTFSTTGELFF.

The gene calls are TRBV28 and TRBJ1-1; D remains ambiguous. Trimming shortened V by 6 bases and J by 7 bases, and 18 bases separated the two germline ends. This CDR3 spans 14 amino acids. Looked up from germline, CDR1 is MDHEN and CDR2 is SYDVKM. CDR3 amino acids: CASSSVQFNGEAFF. CDR3 nucleotide sequence: TGTGCCAGCAGCTCAGTACAGTTTAATGGTGAAGCTTTCTTT.

The rearrangement links TRBV5-1 to TRBJ2-7; 9 nucleotides line up with TRBD1. The ends lost 7 bases at V and 2 bases at J; junction bases unmatched: 4. Germline V lookup: CDR1 SGHRS, CDR2 YFSETQ. The CDR3 length is 13 residues. For the CDR3, the DNA is TGCGCCAGCGGACAGGGGACTACCTACGAGCAGTACTTC. It encodes CASGQGTTYEQYF.

The J gene is TRBJ2-7, the V gene TRBV6-1; no reliable D call. Germline V CDR1 and CDR2: MNHNS, SASEGT. This CDR3 contains 11 residues. V was trimmed by 6 bases and J by 2 bases, leaving 5 bases between them. CDR3 sequence (DNA): TGTGCCAGCAGCCAAGCCTACGAGCAGTACTTC. Amino acid sequence: CASSQAYEQYF.

The chain recombines TRBV2 with TRBJ2-7, with 9 bases lining up with TRBD2. This CDR3 contains 15 residues. The V and J ends lost 4 bases and 2 bases, in that order; junction bases with no gene match: 6. The V gene's germline CDR1 is SNHLY and CDR2 FYNNEI. The chain's CDR3 is CASSVDSGRTYEQYF. CDR3 nucleotide sequence: TGTGCCAGCAGTGTTGATAGCGGGAGAACCTACGAGCAGTACTTC.

The V call is TRBV13, the J call TRBJ2-1; 8 bases align to TRBD2. The germline CDR1 and CDR2 sequences are PRHDT and FYEKMQ (reference sequence). The V and J ends lost 10 bases and 4 bases, in that order; junction bases with no gene match: 6. The CDR3 extends over 13 amino acids. CDR3 in amino acids: CATAGGSYNEQFF. DNA of the CDR3: TGTGCCACCGCGGGAGGATCTTACAATGAGCAGTTCTTC.

This chain connects TRBV14 to TRBJ2-5; D remains unclear. The CDR3 extends over 15 amino acids. Trimming removed 1 base at V and 5 bases at J, with 14 bases between. Germline-derived CDR1 and CDR2 are SGHDN and FVKESK. Here the CDR3 reads CASSQGVAFRETQYF. The CDR3 DNA sequence: TGTGCCAGCAGCCAAGGGGTCGCTTTCCGGGAGACCCAGTACTTC. Variable domain in full (rest from reference TRBV14 and TRBJ2-5): EAGVTQFPSHSVIEKGQTVTLRCDPISGHDNLYWYRRVMGKEIKFLLHFVKESKQDESGMPNNRFLAERTGGTYSTLKVQPAELEDSGVYFCASSQGVAFRETQYFGPGTRLLVL.

This chain links TRBV29-1 with TRBJ2-3; possible D gene TRBD1, 5 bases. The V and J ends lost 7 bases and 3 bases respectively, with 11 bases between them. The CDR3 extends over 12 amino acids. Per the germline V gene, CDR1 is SQVTM and CDR2 is ANQGSEA. CDR3 region: CSGEGVTDTQYF. CDR3 coding DNA: TGCAGCGGCGAAGGGGTGACAGATACGCAGTATTTT.

The rearrangement joins TRBV19 to TRBJ2-4; 8 bases fit TRBD1. Trimming at V came to 4 bases and at J to 12 bases, leaving 11 bases not matched to a gene. The CDR3 runs to 14 residues. Germline lookup yields CDR1 LNHDA and CDR2 SQIVND (reference sequence). The CDR3: CASSTGTGEKSQYF. CDR3 in DNA: TGTGCCAGTAGTACCGGGACAGGTGAAAAGAGTCAGTACTTC. Filled out from reference TRBV19 and TRBJ2-4, the complete variable domain reads DGGITQSPKYLFRKEGQNVTLSCEQNLNHDAMYWYRQDPGQGLRLIYYSQIVNDFQKGDIAEGYSVSREKKESFPLTVTSAQKNPTAFYLCASSTGTGEKSQYFGAGTRLSVL.